The sequence of this T cell receptor beta chain was determined in a study of T-cell reconstitution after alpha-beta-depleted transplantation in children. The study's findings and limits: Surviving recipient T cells and thymic progenitors accounted for the high day-60 TCRbeta diversity observed in some patients. At one year after transplant, newly produced T cells mostly accounted for T-cell counts and diversity. Expanded graft clones numbering several hundred reportedly gave rise to alpha-beta T cells about two months after transplant.

A library of TCRbeta sequences, prepared with unique molecular identifiers, was generated. One entry per CDR3 protein, called by TCRdb with MiXCR from the PCR reads. The table lists fewer than 750,000 distinct CDR3 sequences, approximately 22% of them singletons. This clonotype was observed many times. Its antigen is unidentified. V dropped 7 bases and J dropped 3; count of bases not matched to a gene: 7. Looked up from germline, CDR1 is SQVTM and CDR2 is ANQGSEA. This CDR3 is 13 amino acids long. This chain connects TRBV29-1 to TRBJ2-5, with TRBD1 matching 8 bases. Here the sequenced sample was PBMCs, mostly from graft donor cells, taken 360 days after TCRalphabeta/CD19-depleted stem cell transplant. The TCR was taken from a boy less than two years old who had a stem cell transplant for acute myeloid leukemia, so the T cells may come from the graft donor. The CDR3 bases are TGCAGCGCCAGGACAGGGCCCAAAGAGACCCAGTACTTC. Amino acids: CSARTGPKETQYF.